Sequencing of this T cell receptor beta chain was carried out in a study of Ad26.COV2.S vaccination and SARS-CoV-2 variants. Study details: Donor was in the COV1001 Ad26.COV2.S trial arm. Overall study results and limits: Post-vaccination breadth of spike-specific CD8+ and CD4+ T cell responses was reportedly substantial.

CDR1 is SGHRS, CDR2 YFSETQ, per germline. There are 15 residues in the CDR3. Trimming took off 1 base at V and 0 bases at J, with 10 bases between the two ends. TCRdb's copy holds only in-frame clones and misses some; the assay was immunoSEQ multiplex PCR. Of about 410,000 clones listed, around 85% are singletons. Turning to this clone: The antigen remains undetermined.

Treatment defined: roughly 19 received Ad26.COV2.S at low or high dose, single or two shots; roughly 5 received placebo; per-sample allocation not given. Day 63 following the first vaccine or placebo injection was when the samples were taken. This clonotype originated in a person aged 18-60 years who received the Ad26.COV2.S COVID-19 vaccine or a placebo. The sample here was peripheral blood, taken in a trial of Ad26.COV2.S vaccine versus placebo. The chain employs TRBV5-1 and TRBJ1-1, with D uncertain. CDR3 in amino acids: CASSLLEVMNTEAFF. CDR3 DNA sequence: TGCGCCAGCAGCTTGCTTGAAGTTATGAACACTGAAGCTTTCTTT.